The TCR beta chain under discussion was sequenced for a study of T cell responses to AZD1222 COVID-19 vaccine. Overall study results and limits: Donors were chiefly white British, with a greater number of females, and clonal diversity was perhaps underestimated. Repertoires were obtained only post-peak T cell response.

Pooled in the analysis were second doses at about 4 or about 12 weeks. Trimming took off 1 base at V and 8 bases at J, with 8 bases between the two ends. Germline lookup yields CDR1 KGHDR and CDR2 SFDVKD. The CDR3 extends over 13 amino acids. Repertoires were generated with immunoSEQ multiplex PCR, while TCRdb's copy carries only in-frame clones and drops some. The sample records 130,000 or so clones, 75% to 85% being singletons. Of note for this clone: The antigen is unknown.

The chain combines TRBV24-1 with TRBJ1-5; D is ambiguous. The material was peripheral blood, obtained 28 days after the second AZD1222 dose. The origin of this receptor is an adult who received the AZD1222 COVID-19 vaccine. The CDR3 spells CATSDFSGEPQHF. CDR3 bases: TGTGCCACCAGTGATTTCTCAGGAGAGCCCCAGCATTTT.